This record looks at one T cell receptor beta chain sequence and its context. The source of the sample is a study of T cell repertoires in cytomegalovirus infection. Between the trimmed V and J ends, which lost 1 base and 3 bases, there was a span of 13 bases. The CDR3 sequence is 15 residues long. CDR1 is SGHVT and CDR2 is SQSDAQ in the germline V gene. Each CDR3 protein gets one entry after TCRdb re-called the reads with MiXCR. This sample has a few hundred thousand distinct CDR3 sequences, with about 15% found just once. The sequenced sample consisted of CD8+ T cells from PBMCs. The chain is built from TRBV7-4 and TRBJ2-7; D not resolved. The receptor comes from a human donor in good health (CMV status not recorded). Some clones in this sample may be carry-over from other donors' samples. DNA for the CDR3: TGTGCCAGCAGCTTAGGGGGTAACGACTTCTACGAGCAGTACTTC. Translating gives CASSLGGNDFYEQYF.